This T cell receptor beta chain comes out of a study of blood T cell repertoires in COVID-19. Across the whole study: Samples came from the United States, Italy and Spain, spanning acute and convalescent COVID-19. PBMCs, B-cell-depleted T cells, or T cells provided the cDNA or gDNA that made up the material.

Original processing methods: Amplification of reference gene primers was used by the study to estimate nucleated cell counts. The protocol was immunoSEQ multiplex PCR, while the TCRdb copy is restricted to in-frame clones and leaves out a portion. The V and J calls and the clone size are those of that table, but D and trimming were determined from the DNA. Found here are 50,000 or so clones, around 90% of them singletons; the top ten hold about an eighth. The V gene lost 1 base and the J gene lost 0 bases, with 6 bases spanning the gap. Germline V gives CDR1 SGHAT, CDR2 FQNNGV. This CDR3 is 15 amino acids long.

What was sequenced was peripheral blood. This clonotype was obtained from a human donor with active COVID-19. The donor label of this sample is uncertain. The gene calls are TRBV11-2 and TRBJ2-2; D remains unclear. In nucleotides, the CDR3 is TGTGCCAGCAGCTTAGGGCAAGCGAACACCGGGGAGCTGTTTTTT. Residues: CASSLGQANTGELFF.